The 10 T cell receptor beta chains presented below share a single source sample, sequenced in a study of regulatory T cells in long-lasting Graves disease. The time point is: newly diagnosed GD, antithyroid drugs for less than 3 months. Preparation of the TCR library used RNA extracted from PBMCs. With iRepertoire HTBI primers and Arm-PCR of CDR3 regions, TCR beta libraries were built. One entry per CDR3 protein results from TCRdb running MiXCR on the multiplex PCR reads. The table has fewer than 650,000 distinct CDR3 sequences, around 15% seen once; the top ten hold about 17%. In addition, the sample was reused for a study of T cells in Graves' hyperthyroidism and ophthalmopathy.

Specimen: peripheral blood mononuclear cells (PBMCs), collected at new diagnosis, from a patient treated with antithyroid drugs. Receptor source: a woman in her twenties or thirties with Graves disease.

The rearrangement links TRBV5-1 to TRBJ2-7, with D uncertain. V was trimmed by 0 bases and J by 4 bases, leaving 8 bases between them. In germline, CDR1 is SGHRS, CDR2 YFSETQ. The CDR3 spans 13 residues. The CDR3: CASSLAEEYEQYF. The CDR3, as DNA: TGCGCCAGCAGCTTGGCCGAGGAGTACGAGCAGTACTTC.

The table lists this clonotype with a few counts. The rearrangement uses TRBV28 and TRBJ1-6; 7 bases map to TRBD1. The CDR3 length is 15 residues. The germline CDR1 and CDR2 sequences are MDHEN and SYDVKM. After removal of 5 bases from V and 10 bases from J, the junction contained 11 bases not matched to a gene. CDR3 in amino acids: CASSHSTGDESPLHF. CDR3 nucleotide sequence: TGTGCCAGCAGTCACTCCACAGGGGATGAATCACCCCTCCACTTT.

In this sample, this clonotype turned up many times. The rearrangement joins TRBV10-2 to TRBJ2-1; TRBD1 might be the D (5 bases). This CDR3 region has 12 residues. V was pared by 5 bases and J by 4 bases, with 6 bases between. Germline assignment: CDR1 WSHSY and CDR2 SAAADI. The CDR3 nucleotides read TGCGCCAGCAGTCGACAGTACAATGAGCAGTTCTTC. This translates into CASSRQYNEQFF.

This clonotype was counted ten times or more. The V gene is TRBV6-5, the J gene TRBJ2-5, with TRBD2 matching 10 bases. The germline V gene has CDR1 MNHEY and CDR2 SVGAGI. Germline trimming cut 1 base from V and 3 bases from J; bases unmatched to any gene: 5. The CDR3 runs 16 residues. The CDR3 DNA reads as TGTGCCAGCAGTTACTGGGGACTAGCGAGGAAAGAGACCCAGTACTTC. Translating it yields CASSYWGLARKETQYF.

This clonotype was counted only a few times. The rearrangement links TRBV19 to TRBJ2-7; D remains unclear. This CDR3 region has 16 residues. V was shortened by 5 bases and J by 2 bases, with 19 bases between the two germline ends. In germline, CDR1 is LNHDA, CDR2 SQIVND (reference sequence). CDR3 nucleotide sequence: TGTGCCAGTAGTGATCCTGGAAACCTCGTCCCCTACGAGCAGTACTTC. It specifies CASSDPGNLVPYEQYF. Complete variable domain (other parts from reference TRBV19 and TRBJ2-7): DGGITQSPKYLFRKEGQNVTLSCEQNLNHDAMYWYRQDPGQGLRLIYYSQIVNDFQKGDIAEGYSVSREKKESFPLTVTSAQKNPTAFYLCASSDPGNLVPYEQYFGPGTRLTVT.

The J gene is TRBJ1-1, the V gene TRBV4-1; tentative D call: TRBD1 (5 bases). This CDR3 contains 13 residues. V was cut by 2 bases and J by 7 bases, with 11 bases left in between. The germline V gene encodes CDR1 MGHRA and CDR2 YSYEKL. This CDR3 reads CASSQPPGDEAFF. The CDR3 DNA is TGCGCCAGCAGCCAACCTCCGGGGGATGAAGCTTTCTTT.

There are a few counts of this clonotype. The rearrangement uses TRBV28 and TRBJ2-5; D gene uncertain. Germline CDR1 is MDHEN and CDR2 is SYDVKM. V lost 3 bases, J lost 4 bases, and 9 bases lay in between. The CDR3 covers 13 residues. In DNA form, the CDR3 reads TGTGCCAGCAGTTTGTGGACCGGAGAGACCCAGTACTTC. It encodes CASSLWTGETQYF.

To note about this clonotype: A read error is the likely source, as a far larger clone sits one nucleotide away. The CDR3 does not close with the conserved phenylalanine or tryptophan, likely indicating a read error. This chain uses TRBV7-8 with TRBJ2-5; D is unresolved. The CDR3 runs to 11 residues. CDR1 SGHVS and CDR2 FQNEAQ come from the germline V gene. V gave up 1 base and J gave up 5 bases, with 2 bases separating them. The CDR3 DNA follows: TGTGCCAGCAGCTTAGTGGAGACCCAGTACTCC. Translated: CASSLVETQYS.

The chain carries TRBV6-1 and TRBJ2-3, with D uncertain. Germline lookup yields CDR1 MNHNS and CDR2 SASEGT. The CDR3 consists of 13 residues. V lost 8 bases and J 0 bases, leaving 9 bases between the germline ends. The CDR3 nucleotides are TGTGCCAGCCTAATACAGAGCACAGATACGCAGTATTTT. Its translation: CASLIQSTDTQYF.

In this sample, this clonotype turned up once. A read error may explain this, as a much larger clone is one base away. V gene TRBV27 combines with J gene TRBJ1-5; no clear D. The CDR3 is 13 residues long. Germline V gene sequence: CDR1 MNHEY, CDR2 SMNVEV (reference sequence). CDR3: CVSSLGRVQPQHF. CDR3 in DNA: TGTGTCAGCAGTTTAGGTAGGGTTCAGCCCCAGCATTTT.